The source of this T cell receptor beta chain is a study of blood T cell repertoires in COVID-19. Profiled with immunoSEQ multiplex PCR; TCRdb holds only in-frame clones, not every one. The sample consists of roughly 120,000 clones, around 84% of them appearing once. Germline lookup yields CDR1 WSHSY and CDR2 SAAADI. V was clipped by 5 bases and J by 3 bases, with 14 bases between them. CDR3 length equals 14 residues. The genes are TRBV10-2 and TRBJ2-7; D is perhaps TRBD2 (6 bases). The sample taken for sequencing was peripheral blood. The receptor was derived from a human donor in a cohort sampled during active COVID-19. CDR3 nucleotides: TGCGCCAGCAGTTCCGGGACTCCGGGCTACGAGCAGTACTTC. It translates to CASSSGTPGYEQYF.